The subject of this entry is one T cell receptor (beta chain). These data originate in a study of cytomegalovirus exposure and HLA in healthy donors. Amplification used 60 Vbeta primers and 13 Jbeta primers. Clones were read by immunoSEQ multiplex PCR, and TCRdb kept only the in-frame ones, dropping some. Here the sample spans more than 85,000 clones, around 77% being singletons. The germline V and J ends were trimmed by 4 bases and 3 bases, with 13 bases remaining between them. The CDR3 is 14 amino acids. Germline V gene lookup returns CDR1 KGHSH and CDR2 LQKENI. Sequenced input: PBMCs. This TCR came from a male donor in good health and CMV-seropositive. The V gene is TRBV18, the J gene TRBJ2-7, with D possibly TRBD1 on 6 matching bases. The chain's CDR3 is CASSLTGSHYEQYF. The CDR3 region has the DNA TGTGCCAGCTCACTAACAGGGTCCCACTACGAGCAGTACTTC. The full variable domain, in which reference TRBV18 and TRBJ2-7 provide the parts outside the CDR3, is NAGVMQNPRHLVRRRGQEARLRCSPMKGHSHVYWYRQLPEEGLKFMVYLQKENIIDESGMPKERFSAEFPKEGPSILRIQQVVRGDSAAYFCASSLTGSHYEQYFGPGTRLTVT.